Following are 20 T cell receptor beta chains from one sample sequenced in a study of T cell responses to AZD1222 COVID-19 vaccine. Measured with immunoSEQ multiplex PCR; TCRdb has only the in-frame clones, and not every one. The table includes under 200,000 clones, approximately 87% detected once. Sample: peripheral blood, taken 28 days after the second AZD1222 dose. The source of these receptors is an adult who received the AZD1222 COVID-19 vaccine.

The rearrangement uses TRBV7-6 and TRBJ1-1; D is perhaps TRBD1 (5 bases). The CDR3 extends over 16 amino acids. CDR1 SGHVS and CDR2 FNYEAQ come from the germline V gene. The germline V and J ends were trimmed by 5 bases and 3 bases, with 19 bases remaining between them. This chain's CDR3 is CASSPGLWLTDTEAFF. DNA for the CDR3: TGTGCCAGCAGCCCGGGACTTTGGCTGACGGACACTGAAGCTTTCTTT.

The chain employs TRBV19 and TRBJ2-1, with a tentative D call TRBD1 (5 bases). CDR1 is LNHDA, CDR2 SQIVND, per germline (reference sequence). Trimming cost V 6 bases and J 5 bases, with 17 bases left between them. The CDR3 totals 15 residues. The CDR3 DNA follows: TGTGCCAGTAGGTTTCGTGGTGGGGCGGACAATGAGCAGTTCTTC. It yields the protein CASRFRGGADNEQFF.

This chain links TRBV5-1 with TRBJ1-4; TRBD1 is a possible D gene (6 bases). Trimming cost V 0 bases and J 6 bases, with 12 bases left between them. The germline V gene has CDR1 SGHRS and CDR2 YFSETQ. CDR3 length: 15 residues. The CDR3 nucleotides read TGCGCCAGCAGCTTGGCCGGACAGAAGGATGAAAAACTGTTTTTT. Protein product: CASSLAGQKDEKLFF.

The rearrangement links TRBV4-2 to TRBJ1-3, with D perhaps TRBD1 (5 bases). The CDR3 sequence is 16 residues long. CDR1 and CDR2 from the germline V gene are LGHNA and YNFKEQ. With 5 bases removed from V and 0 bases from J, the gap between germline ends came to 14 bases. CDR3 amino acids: CASSNPGRDSGNTIYF. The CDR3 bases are TGTGCCAGCAGCAACCCGGGACGAGACTCTGGAAACACCATATATTTT.

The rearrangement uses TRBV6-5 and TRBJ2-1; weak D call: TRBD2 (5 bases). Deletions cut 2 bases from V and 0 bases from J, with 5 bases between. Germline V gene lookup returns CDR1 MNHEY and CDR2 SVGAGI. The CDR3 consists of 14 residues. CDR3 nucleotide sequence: TGTGCCAGCAGTTACGGGAGCTCCTACAATGAGCAGTTCTTC. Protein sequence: CASSYGSSYNEQFF.

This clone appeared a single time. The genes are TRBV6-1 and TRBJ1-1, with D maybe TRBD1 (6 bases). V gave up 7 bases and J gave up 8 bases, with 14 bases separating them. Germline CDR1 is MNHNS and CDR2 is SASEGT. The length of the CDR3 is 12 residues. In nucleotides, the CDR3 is TGTGCCAGCACCCCACAGGGCAGGGAAGCTTTCTTT. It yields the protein CASTPQGREAFF.

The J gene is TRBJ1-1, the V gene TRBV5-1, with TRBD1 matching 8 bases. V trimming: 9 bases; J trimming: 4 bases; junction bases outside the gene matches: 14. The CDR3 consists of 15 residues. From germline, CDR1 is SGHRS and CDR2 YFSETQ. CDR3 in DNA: TGCGCCACCACCGCAGGGGGCGCGTCAATCACTGAAGCTTTCTTT. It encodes CATTAGGASITEAFF.

The CDR3 is CASLFGTEAFF. The CDR3 DNA reads as TGTGCCAGCCTATTCGGCACTGAAGCTTTCTTT. The chain employs TRBV6-5 and TRBJ1-1, with D unclear. The ends were cut back, 8 bases at V and 4 bases at J, with 8 bases in the middle. The CDR3 has 11 residues. Germline values: CDR1 MNHEY, CDR2 SVGAGI.

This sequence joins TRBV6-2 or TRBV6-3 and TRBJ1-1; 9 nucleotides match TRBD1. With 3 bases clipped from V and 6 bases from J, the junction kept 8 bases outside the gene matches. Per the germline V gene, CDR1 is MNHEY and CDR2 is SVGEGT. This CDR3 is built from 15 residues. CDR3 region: CASSYSTGGASEAFF. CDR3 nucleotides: TGTGCCAGCAGTTATTCAACAGGGGGCGCGTCTGAAGCTTTCTTT.

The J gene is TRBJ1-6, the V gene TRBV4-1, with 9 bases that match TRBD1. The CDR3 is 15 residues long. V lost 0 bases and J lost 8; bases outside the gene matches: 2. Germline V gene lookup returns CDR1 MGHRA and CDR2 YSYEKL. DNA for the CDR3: TGCGCCAGCAGCCAAGAGGGACAGGGATATTCACCCCTCCACTTT. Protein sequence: CASSQEGQGYSPLHF.

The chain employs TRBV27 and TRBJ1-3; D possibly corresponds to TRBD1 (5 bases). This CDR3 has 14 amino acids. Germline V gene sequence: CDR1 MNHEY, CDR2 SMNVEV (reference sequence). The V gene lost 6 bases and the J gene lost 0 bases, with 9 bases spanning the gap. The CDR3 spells CASSPQGSGNTIYF. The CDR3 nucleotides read TGTGCCAGCAGCCCCCAGGGCTCTGGAAACACCATATATTTT.

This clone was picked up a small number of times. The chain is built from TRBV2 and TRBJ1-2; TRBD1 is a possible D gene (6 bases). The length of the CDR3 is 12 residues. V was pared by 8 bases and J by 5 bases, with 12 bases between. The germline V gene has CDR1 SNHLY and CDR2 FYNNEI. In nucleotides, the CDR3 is TGTGCCAGCGGGCAAGGGGGGTATGGCTACACCTTC. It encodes CASGQGGYGYTF.

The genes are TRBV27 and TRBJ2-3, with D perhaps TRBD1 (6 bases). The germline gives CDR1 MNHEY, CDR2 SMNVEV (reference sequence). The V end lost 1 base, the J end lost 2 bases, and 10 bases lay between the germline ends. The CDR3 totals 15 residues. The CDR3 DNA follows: TGTGCCAGCAGTTTATTGGGGGCCTACACAGATACGCAGTATTTT. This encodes CASSLLGAYTDTQYF.

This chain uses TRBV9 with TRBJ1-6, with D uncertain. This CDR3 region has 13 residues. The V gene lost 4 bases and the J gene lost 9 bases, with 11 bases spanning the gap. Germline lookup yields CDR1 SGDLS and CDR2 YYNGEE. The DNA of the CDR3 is TGTGCCAGCAGCTCCGGGCGGGGTTCACCCCTCCACTTT. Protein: CASSSGRGSPLHF.

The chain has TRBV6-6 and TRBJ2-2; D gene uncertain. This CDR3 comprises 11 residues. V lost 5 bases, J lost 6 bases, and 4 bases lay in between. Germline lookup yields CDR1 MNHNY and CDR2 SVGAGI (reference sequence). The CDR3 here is CASSPAGELFF. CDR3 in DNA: TGTGCCAGCAGTCCCGCCGGGGAGCTGTTTTTT.

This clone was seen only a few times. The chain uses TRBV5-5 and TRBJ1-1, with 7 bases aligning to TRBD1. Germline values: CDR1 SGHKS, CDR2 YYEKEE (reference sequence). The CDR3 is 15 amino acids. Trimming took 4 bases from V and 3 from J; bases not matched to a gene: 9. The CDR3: CASSPWVTGYTEAFF. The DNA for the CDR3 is TGTGCCAGCAGCCCGTGGGTGACAGGGTACACTGAAGCTTTCTTT.

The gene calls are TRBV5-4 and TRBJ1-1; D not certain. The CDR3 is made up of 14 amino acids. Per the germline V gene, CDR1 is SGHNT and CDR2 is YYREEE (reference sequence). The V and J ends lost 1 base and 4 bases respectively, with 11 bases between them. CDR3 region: CASSLQAWGTEAFF. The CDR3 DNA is TGTGCCAGCAGCTTGCAGGCATGGGGCACTGAAGCTTTCTTT.

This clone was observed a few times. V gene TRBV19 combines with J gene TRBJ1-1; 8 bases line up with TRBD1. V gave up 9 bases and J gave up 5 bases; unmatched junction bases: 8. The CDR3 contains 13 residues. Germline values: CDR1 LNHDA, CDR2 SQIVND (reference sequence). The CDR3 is CASQTGELTEAFF. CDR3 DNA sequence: TGTGCCAGCCAGACAGGGGAACTTACTGAAGCTTTCTTT.

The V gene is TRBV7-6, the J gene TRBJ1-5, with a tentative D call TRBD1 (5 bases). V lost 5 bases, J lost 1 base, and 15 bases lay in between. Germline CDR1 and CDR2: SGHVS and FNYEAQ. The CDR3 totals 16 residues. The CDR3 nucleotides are TGTGCCAGCAGCCCAACCCAGGGACCGAGCAATCAGCCCCAGCATTTT. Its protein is CASSPTQGPSNQPQHF.

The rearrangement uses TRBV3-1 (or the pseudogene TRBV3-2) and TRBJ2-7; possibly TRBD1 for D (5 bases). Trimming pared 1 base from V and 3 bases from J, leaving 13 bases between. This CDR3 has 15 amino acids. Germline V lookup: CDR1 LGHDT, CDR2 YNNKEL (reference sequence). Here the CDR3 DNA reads TGTGCCAGCAGCCAAGGCCCAGGGTCCTTCTACGAGCAGTACTTC. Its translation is CASSQGPGSFYEQYF.